This TCR beta chain was sequenced in a study of T cell responses to AZD1222 COVID-19 vaccine. Across the whole study: Recipients boosted at about 4 weeks or about 12 weeks are pooled. The study, taken as a whole, reports: In a largely white British group with more females than males, clonal diversity was possibly underestimated. Baseline seropositives among AZD1222 recipients totaled only six.

Worth noting for this clone: Its antigen is as yet unknown.

The V end was cut by 5 bases, the J end by 4 bases, with 26 bases between. The germline gives CDR1 KGHSH, CDR2 LQKENI. This CDR3 is built from 18 residues. Measured with immunoSEQ multiplex PCR; TCRdb has only the in-frame clones, and not every one. The sample includes 150,000 or so clones, roughly 90% seen only once; the top ten take around 1.4%. This sample comprised peripheral blood, obtained on day 0 of AZD1222 vaccination. The rearrangement links TRBV18 to TRBJ1-2, with a weak D call TRBD1 (6 bases). The sequence was collected from an adult in good health. DNA for the CDR3: TGTGCCAGCTCAACAAGGGGGGTAAGGCAGATCGCGGTCTATGGCTACACCTTC. Its protein is CASSTRGVRQIAVYGYTF.